Presented here are 16 T cell receptor beta chains from one specimen sequenced in a study of PD-L1 blockade in urothelial cancer. Regarding time point: peripheral blood 6 weeks after treatment start. Profiling relied on immunoSEQ multiplex PCR, and the TCRdb table lists in-frame clones only, not all of them. In the table there are around 110,000 clones, roughly 90% of which are singletons. Here the sequenced sample was PBMCs, taken around atezolizumab (anti-PD-L1) treatment. The receptors come from a man aged 55 to 70 with urothelial cancer.

V and J are TRBV6-5 and TRBJ1-5; tentatively, D is TRBD1 (6 bases). There are 15 residues in the CDR3. Looked up from germline, CDR1 is MNHEY and CDR2 is SVGAGI. The V end was cut by 6 bases, the J end by 7 bases, with 19 bases between. In DNA form, the CDR3 reads TGTGCCAGCAGCGGAGTAGGGGGTCGAGAACAGCCCCAGCATTTT. Its translation: CASSGVGGREQPQHF.

V is TRBV19 and J is TRBJ1-1; D call uncertain. Germline values: CDR1 LNHDA, CDR2 SQIVND (reference sequence). V was clipped by 1 base and J by 4 bases, with 7 bases between them. CDR3 length equals 13 residues. The CDR3 region has the DNA TGTGCCAGTAGTATAGTGGAGGCCACTGAAGCTTTCTTT. It translates to CASSIVEATEAFF.

The chain combines TRBV7-9 with TRBJ2-6; D is undetermined. Per the germline V gene, CDR1 is SEHNR and CDR2 is FQNEAQ (reference sequence). The CDR3 contains 12 residues. V lost 9 bases and J 6 bases, leaving 9 bases between the germline ends. The CDR3 bases are TGTGCCAGTCGGAGAGAGGCCAACGTCCTGACTTTC. As protein: CASRREANVLTF. Combining the CDR3 with reference TRBV7-9 and TRBJ2-6 gives the whole variable domain DTGVSQNPRHKITKRGQNVTFRCDPISEHNRLYWYRQTLGQGPEFLTYFQNEAQLEKSRLLSDRFSAERPKGSFSTLEIQRTEQGDSAMYLCASRREANVLTFGAGSRLTVL.

The chain couples TRBV6-5 to TRBJ1-5; 7 nucleotides agree with TRBD1. The V gene end was trimmed by 4 bases and the J gene end by 6 bases; junction bases not matched to a gene: 6. From germline, CDR1 is MNHEY and CDR2 SVGAGI. The CDR3 sequence is 14 residues long. Here the CDR3 reads CASSSFDRAQPQHF. CDR3 nucleotides: TGTGCCAGCAGTTCCTTCGACAGGGCTCAGCCCCAGCATTTT.

The chain recombines TRBV5-1 with TRBJ2-1; TRBD2 matches 11 bases. There are 15 residues in the CDR3. V shed 2 bases and J 5 bases; nucleotides not matched to a gene: 3. In germline, CDR1 is SGHRS, CDR2 YFSETQ. The CDR3 nucleotides are TGCGCCAGCAGCTTAGGACTAGCGGGTAACAATGAGCAGTTCTTC. Amino acids: CASSLGLAGNNEQFF.

This chain connects TRBV19 to TRBJ2-1, with D perhaps matching TRBD2 (6 bases). Germline V CDR1 and CDR2: LNHDA, SQIVND (reference sequence). The CDR3 sequence is 11 residues long. The V gene lost 6 bases and the J gene lost 7 bases, with 7 bases spanning the gap. This CDR3 reads CASRAGNEQFF. CDR3 nucleotides: TGTGCCAGTAGGGCGGGGAATGAGCAGTTCTTC.

This clone was observed a handful of times. J is TRBJ1-1 and V is TRBV5-1; 8 bases match TRBD1. The V gene end was trimmed by 4 bases and the J gene end by 1 base; junction bases not matched to a gene: 6. The CDR3 length is 15 residues. Germline assignment: CDR1 SGHRS and CDR2 YFSETQ. CDR3 nucleotide sequence: TGCGCCAGCAGCCCCCAGGGGGCTGGGAACACTGAAGCTTTCTTT. Residues: CASSPQGAGNTEAFF.

This clone showed up just once. The rearrangement joins TRBV7-6 to TRBJ2-5; D not certain. This CDR3 has 12 residues. Germline loops: CDR1 SGHVS, CDR2 FNYEAQ. The V end was cut by 3 bases, the J end by 5 bases, with 7 bases between. The DNA for the CDR3 is TGTGCCAGCAGCTTGTCGCGGGAGACCCAGTACTTC. Translating gives CASSLSRETQYF.

This chain links TRBV4-1 with TRBJ1-4; D is undetermined. V lost 3 bases and J 2 bases, leaving 7 bases between the germline ends. CDR3 size: 14 residues. Per germline, CDR1 MGHRA and CDR2 YSYEKL. The CDR3 loop is CASSQVRTNEKLFF. The CDR3 nucleotides read TGCGCCAGCAGCCAGGTGCGGACTAATGAAAAACTGTTTTTT.

J is TRBJ2-1 and V is TRBV13; 7 nucleotides match TRBD2. The CDR3 covers 15 residues. Germline V gene lookup returns CDR1 PRHDT and CDR2 FYEKMQ (reference sequence). J gave up 4 bases and V 1 base, and 4 bases lay outside the gene matches. This CDR3 is CASSLDGRPYNEQFF. CDR3 sequence (DNA): TGTGCCAGCAGCTTAGACGGGAGGCCTTACAATGAGCAGTTCTTC.

The chain links TRBV19 to TRBJ2-7; D uncertain. The CDR3 length is 14 residues. V was trimmed by 5 bases and J by 2 bases, leaving 13 bases between them. Germline CDR1 reads LNHDA; CDR2 reads SQIVND (reference sequence). CDR3 in DNA: TGTGCCAGTAGTCCCCAGGTGTCAACCTACGAGCAGTACTTC. This translates into CASSPQVSTYEQYF.

The chain carries TRBV29-1 and TRBJ2-1; TRBD2 matches at 9 bases. The germline V gene has CDR1 SQVTM and CDR2 ANQGSEA. V trimming: 4 bases; J trimming: 3 bases; junction bases outside the gene matches: 4. The length of the CDR3 is 14 residues. The CDR3 DNA reads as TGCAGCGTTGTACTACTAGCGGGCTACAATGAGCAGTTCTTC. It is translated as CSVVLLAGYNEQFF.

This rearrangement joins TRBV4-2 to TRBJ2-3; TRBD1 might be the D (5 bases). The CDR3 has 16 residues. Germline V gene sequence: CDR1 LGHNA, CDR2 YNFKEQ. Trimming removed 1 base at V and 2 bases at J, with 13 bases between. CDR3 DNA: TGTGCCAGCAGCCAAGGGGGCGCCGGCCCCACAGATACGCAGTATTTT. Its translation: CASSQGGAGPTDTQYF.

In this sample, this clone turned up a few times. The gene calls are TRBV21-1 and TRBJ2-7; the table's D call, TRBD2, has no DNA check behind it. TRBV21-1 is described as a pseudogene. This CDR3 is 22 amino acids long. The CDR3 DNA reads as TGTGCCAGCAGCAAAAATGGGGAAGGAGTAGCGGGAGGGCTACTCCCTTCCTACGAGCAGTACTTC. It codes for CASSKNGEGVAGGLLPSYEQYF.

This clone has just one count. V usage is TRBV6-5 and J usage is TRBJ1-5; no reliable D call. CDR3 length: 12 residues. Per germline, CDR1 MNHEY and CDR2 SVGAGI. Trimming stripped 7 bases from V and 5 bases from J, with 9 bases between. CDR3: CASKSADQPQHF. The CDR3 DNA reads TGTGCCAGCAAGTCGGCGGATCAGCCCCAGCATTTT.

About this clone: One junction end does not reproduce the germline sequence, and a read error may be involved. This rearrangement joins TRBV15 to TRBJ1-3; tentatively, D is TRBD1 (5 bases). The CDR3 runs to 16 residues. From germline, CDR1 is LNHNV and CDR2 YYDKDF (reference sequence). For the CDR3, the DNA is TGTGCCACCAGCAGAGATCCAACAGGCACTGGAAGCACCATATATTTT. Protein sequence: CATSRDPTGTGSTIYF.